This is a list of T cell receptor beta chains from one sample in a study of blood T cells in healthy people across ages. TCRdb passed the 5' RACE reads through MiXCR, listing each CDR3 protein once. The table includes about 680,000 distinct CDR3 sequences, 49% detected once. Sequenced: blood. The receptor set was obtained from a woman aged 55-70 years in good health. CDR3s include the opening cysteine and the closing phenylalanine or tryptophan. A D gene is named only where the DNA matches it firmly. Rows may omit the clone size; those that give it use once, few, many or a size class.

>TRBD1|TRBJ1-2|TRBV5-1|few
CASSQWTGYGYTF
TGCGCCAGCAGCCAATGGACAGGGTACGGCTACACCTTC
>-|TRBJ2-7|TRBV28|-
CASSPPEKIYNEQYF
TGTGCCAGCAGTCCCCCCGAAAAAATATACAATGAGCAGTACTTC
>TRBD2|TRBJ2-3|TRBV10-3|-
CATRGRIAGSTDTQYF
TGTGCCACCCGAGGGCGGATAGCGGGCAGCACAGATACGCAGTATTTT
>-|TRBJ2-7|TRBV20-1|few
CSVPVPTHSYEQYF
TGCAGTGTCCCCGTGCCGACTCACTCCTACGAGCAGTACTTC
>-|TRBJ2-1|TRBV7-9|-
CASSHRAEPYNEQFF
TGTGCCAGCAGCCACCGGGCCGAACCCTACAATGAGCAGTTCTTC
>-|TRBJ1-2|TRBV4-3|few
CASSQDLYNYGYTF
TGCGCCAGCAGCCAGGATCTCTACAACTATGGCTACACCTTC
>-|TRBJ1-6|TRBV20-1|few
CSANPPGTKTNSPLHF
TGCAGTGCTAACCCTCCCGGGACAAAAACGAATTCACCCCTCCACTTT
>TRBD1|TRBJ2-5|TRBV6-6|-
CASSRGTGFQETQYF
TGTGCCAGCAGTCGGGGGACAGGGTTCCAAGAGACCCAGTACTTC
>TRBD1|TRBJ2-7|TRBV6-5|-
CASRKDRGGYEQYF
TGTGCCAGCAGGAAAGACAGGGGAGGCTACGAGCAGTACTTC
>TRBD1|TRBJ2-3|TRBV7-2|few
CASSPQQRTGWADTQYF
TGTGCCAGCAGCCCACAACAGCGGACAGGGTGGGCAGATACGCAGTATTTT
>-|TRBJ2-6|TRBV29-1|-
CSVVGTLGANVLTF
TGCAGCGTTGTTGGGACTCTAGGGGCCAACGTCCTGACTTTC
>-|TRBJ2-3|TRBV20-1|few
CSARVSSAGGDTQYF
TGCAGTGCTAGAGTCTCGTCCGCCGGTGGGGATACGCAGTATTTT
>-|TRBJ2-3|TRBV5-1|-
CASSGSDADTQYF
TGCGCCAGCAGCGGGAGTGACGCAGATACGCAGTATTTT
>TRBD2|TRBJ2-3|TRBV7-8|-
CASSLVRTSGSGRDTQYF
TGTGCCAGCAGCCTAGTTAGGACTAGCGGGAGCGGAAGAGATACGCAGTATTTT